This T cell receptor beta chain originates from a study of immune evolution from preneoplasia to lung adenocarcinoma. In the study overall: HLA loss of heterozygosity: about 7% AIS, around 16% MIA, about 35% ADC, none AAH. Study-level results: KRAS-mutant nodules had the highest T cell clonality.

After removal of 5 bases from V and 0 bases from J, the junction contained 15 bases not matched to a gene. The CDR3 is made up of 19 amino acids. CDR1 is MDHEN, CDR2 SYDVKM, per germline. As regards this clone: Its target is not known.

Sequencing used immunoSEQ multiplex PCR; TCRdb keeps in-frame clones, though not all of them. This sample has roughly 10,000 clones; roughly 89% occur once, and the top ten carry approximately 2.2%. The sample consisted of FFPE invasive lung adenocarcinoma tissue. J is TRBJ2-2 and V is TRBV28, with 7 positions matching TRBD1. This receptor was taken from a person aged 65 to 85 with invasive lung adenocarcinoma. This CDR3 is CASSLLQGRSNANTGELFF. The CDR3, as DNA: TGTGCCAGCAGTCTCCTACAGGGGCGAAGTAACGCGAACACCGGGGAGCTGTTTTTT.